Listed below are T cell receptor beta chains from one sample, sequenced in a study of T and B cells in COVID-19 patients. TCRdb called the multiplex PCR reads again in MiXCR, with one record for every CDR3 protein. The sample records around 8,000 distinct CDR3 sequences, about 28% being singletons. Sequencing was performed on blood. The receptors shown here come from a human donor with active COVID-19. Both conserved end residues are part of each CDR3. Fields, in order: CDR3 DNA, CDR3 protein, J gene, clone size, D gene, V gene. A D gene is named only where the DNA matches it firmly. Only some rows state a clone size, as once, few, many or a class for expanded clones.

CDR3 DNA: TGCGCCAGCAGCCCTGAGGGACAGGTTCATGGCTACACCTTC
CDR3 protein: CASSPEGQVHGYTF
J gene: TRBJ1-2
clone size: once
D gene: TRBD1
V gene: TRBV5-1

CDR3 DNA: TGCGCCAGCAGGGGGCAGGCCAGCACAGATACGCAGTATTTT
CDR3 protein: CASRGQASTDTQYF
J gene: TRBJ2-3
clone size: .
D gene: .
V gene: TRBV5-1

CDR3 DNA: TGTGCCAGCAGCTTCCGGCGCGGGGGCACAGATACGCAGTATTTT
CDR3 protein: CASSFRRGGTDTQYF
J gene: TRBJ2-3
clone size: .
D gene: .
V gene: TRBV7-2

CDR3 DNA: TGCAGCGTTGAAATCCTTCGGAACACTGAAGCTTTCTTT
CDR3 protein: CSVEILRNTEAFF
J gene: TRBJ1-1
clone size: medium-sized
D gene: .
V gene: TRBV29-1

CDR3 DNA: TGCGCCAGCAGCTTGGAGTTCTACGAGCAGTACTTC
CDR3 protein: CASSLEFYEQYF
J gene: TRBJ2-7
clone size: .
D gene: .
V gene: TRBV5-4

CDR3 DNA: TGCAGTGTGGCCTCCTACAATGAGCAGTTCTTC
CDR3 protein: CSVASYNEQFF
J gene: TRBJ2-1
clone size: .
D gene: .
V gene: TRBV20-1

CDR3 DNA: TGTGCCAGCAGTTACCGCCTCACCGGGACTAGCGGGGCCTCCACAGATACGCAGTATTTT
CDR3 protein: CASSYRLTGTSGASTDTQYF
J gene: TRBJ2-3
clone size: medium-sized
D gene: TRBD2
V gene: TRBV6-5

CDR3 DNA: TGTGCCACCAGCAGAGATTCCCAGGGACCGATAAACTATGGCTACACCTTC
CDR3 protein: CATSRDSQGPINYGYTF
J gene: TRBJ1-2
clone size: few
D gene: .
V gene: TRBV15

CDR3 DNA: TGTGCCAGCTCACCGGGATCCCAGAACGAAAAACTGTTTTTT
CDR3 protein: CASSPGSQNEKLFF
J gene: TRBJ1-4
clone size: medium-sized
D gene: .
V gene: TRBV18

CDR3 DNA: TGCGCCAGCAGCGACTCGGCGGGAGAGACCCAGTACTTC
CDR3 protein: CASSDSAGETQYF
J gene: TRBJ2-5
clone size: .
D gene: .
V gene: TRBV5-1

CDR3 DNA: TGTGCCAGCAGTTACCTTCGACTAGCGGGAGAGGAGTACAATGAGCAGTTCTTC
CDR3 protein: CASSYLRLAGEEYNEQFF
J gene: TRBJ2-1
clone size: .
D gene: TRBD2
V gene: TRBV6-5

CDR3 DNA: TGTGCCAGCAGCCTAGCGACAGGGACCACTGGTGAGCAGTTCTTC
CDR3 protein: CASSLATGTTGEQFF
J gene: TRBJ2-1
clone size: .
D gene: .
V gene: TRBV7-2

CDR3 DNA: TGCAGCGTCGCCGGGACAGGGAGCCCCACAGATACGCAGTATTTT
CDR3 protein: CSVAGTGSPTDTQYF
J gene: TRBJ2-3
clone size: .
D gene: TRBD1
V gene: TRBV29-1

CDR3 DNA: TGTGCCAGCAGTTCTCCAGGTTTCAATCAGCCCCAGCATTTT
CDR3 protein: CASSSPGFNQPQHF
J gene: TRBJ1-5
clone size: .
D gene: .
V gene: TRBV6-5

CDR3 DNA: TGTGCCAGCTCACGCTCCGGGACTAACCGAGAGCAGTACTTC
CDR3 protein: CASSRSGTNREQYF
J gene: TRBJ2-7
clone size: .
D gene: TRBD2
V gene: TRBV18

CDR3 DNA: TGTGCCAGCAGCTTGAGACAGAATAGCAATCAGCCCCAGCATTTT
CDR3 protein: CASSLRQNSNQPQHF
J gene: TRBJ1-5
clone size: few
D gene: .
V gene: TRBV5-5

CDR3 DNA: TGTGCCAGCAGCAACGGGGAACTATCCTACGAGCAGTACTTC
CDR3 protein: CASSNGELSYEQYF
J gene: TRBJ2-7
clone size: .
D gene: .
V gene: TRBV6-5

CDR3 DNA: TGTGCCAGCAGCCTCGAGGACAGGGTGAACACCGGGGAGCTGTTTTTT
CDR3 protein: CASSLEDRVNTGELFF
J gene: TRBJ2-2
clone size: .
D gene: TRBD1
V gene: TRBV18

CDR3 DNA: TGTGCCAGTGCCTACGACAGGGGGAAACAAGAGACCCAGTACTTC
CDR3 protein: CASAYDRGKQETQYF
J gene: TRBJ2-5
clone size: medium-sized
D gene: TRBD1
V gene: TRBV19

CDR3 DNA: TGCAGTGCGAGGACTAGCGGGGGGGGATTCAATGAGCAGTTCTTC
CDR3 protein: CSARTSGGGFNEQFF
J gene: TRBJ2-1
clone size: .
D gene: TRBD2
V gene: TRBV20-1

CDR3 DNA: TGTGCCAGCAGCGCATCGGTACTAGCGGGTAGAGCAGATACGCAGTATTTT
CDR3 protein: CASSASVLAGRADTQYF
J gene: TRBJ2-3
clone size: .
D gene: TRBD2
V gene: TRBV7-6

CDR3 DNA: TGTGCCACCAGCAGAGACAGGGGCGGCACAGATACGCAGTATTTT
CDR3 protein: CATSRDRGGTDTQYF
J gene: TRBJ2-3
clone size: medium-sized
D gene: .
V gene: TRBV15

CDR3 DNA: TGTGCCAGCAGGTCCGGGGGGGCTGGCACAGATACGCAGTATTTT
CDR3 protein: CASRSGGAGTDTQYF
J gene: TRBJ2-3
clone size: .
D gene: TRBD2
V gene: TRBV6-2/TRBV6-3

CDR3 DNA: TGTGCCAGCAGCCTGTCGTACAGGGTTGGATATGGCTACACCTTC
CDR3 protein: CASSLSYRVGYGYTF
J gene: TRBJ1-2
clone size: .
D gene: .
V gene: TRBV7-9

CDR3 DNA: TGTGCCAGCAGCATTCCTGGACAGGGCAAGCAGTACTTC
CDR3 protein: CASSIPGQGKQYF
J gene: TRBJ2-7
clone size: medium-sized
D gene: TRBD1
V gene: TRBV5-6

CDR3 DNA: TGTGCCAGCAGTGATGGGACAGTCGGGGCCCAGTACTTC
CDR3 protein: CASSDGTVGAQYF
J gene: TRBJ2-5
clone size: .
D gene: TRBD1
V gene: TRBV6-1

CDR3 DNA: TGTGCCAGCAGCTCAGGGGTTGGGGGACGAAAGTACTTC
CDR3 protein: CASSSGVGGRKYF
J gene: TRBJ2-5
clone size: once
D gene: .
V gene: TRBV7-9

CDR3 DNA: TGTGCCAGCAGTTTCCCCAGCACAGATACGCAGTATTTT
CDR3 protein: CASSFPSTDTQYF
J gene: TRBJ2-3
clone size: .
D gene: .
V gene: TRBV6-5

CDR3 DNA: TGTGCCAGTCAATACACAGGGAACACCGGGGAGCTGTTTTTT
CDR3 protein: CASQYTGNTGELFF
J gene: TRBJ2-2
clone size: medium-sized
D gene: .
V gene: TRBV27

CDR3 DNA: TGTGCCAGCTCACCGACAGGGGCGGCGGAGACCCAGTACTTC
CDR3 protein: CASSPTGAAETQYF
J gene: TRBJ2-5
clone size: medium-sized
D gene: TRBD1
V gene: TRBV18

CDR3 DNA: TGTGCCAGCAGCTTAGGGCGGACTGGCTACACCTTC
CDR3 protein: CASSLGRTGYTF
J gene: TRBJ1-2
clone size: .
D gene: .
V gene: TRBV11-2

CDR3 DNA: TGTGCCAGCTCCCCCGCCGGGACCCGCTTCTCTAACTATGGCTACACCTTC
CDR3 protein: CASSPAGTRFSNYGYTF
J gene: TRBJ1-2
clone size: .
D gene: .
V gene: TRBV18

CDR3 DNA: TGTGCCAGCCATACCGGGACTAGCCCTTACGAGCAGTACTTC
CDR3 protein: CASHTGTSPYEQYF
J gene: TRBJ2-7
clone size: .
D gene: TRBD2
V gene: TRBV2

CDR3 DNA: TGTGCCAGCAGCCAAAGACCGGGACAGAATAATAATGAGCAGTTCTTC
CDR3 protein: CASSQRPGQNNNEQFF
J gene: TRBJ2-1
clone size: .
D gene: TRBD1
V gene: TRBV7-9

CDR3 DNA: TGTGCCAGCAGCTTAGCGGGGAGGGATACGCAGTATTTT
CDR3 protein: CASSLAGRDTQYF
J gene: TRBJ2-3
clone size: medium-sized
D gene: .
V gene: TRBV7-6

CDR3 DNA: TGTGCCAGCAGTTTATCGGGGGGACATTTAGGGAACTATGGCTACACCTTC
CDR3 protein: CASSLSGGHLGNYGYTF
J gene: TRBJ1-2
clone size: few
D gene: .
V gene: TRBV27

CDR3 DNA: TGCAGTGCTGGGCGGGCCGGAGCGGGTGAAGCTTTCTTT
CDR3 protein: CSAGRAGAGEAFF
J gene: TRBJ1-1
clone size: .
D gene: .
V gene: TRBV20-1

CDR3 DNA: TGTGCCAGCAGTTTCTGGGGTAGCGGCACTGAAGCTTTCTTT
CDR3 protein: CASSFWGSGTEAFF
J gene: TRBJ1-1
clone size: few
D gene: .
V gene: TRBV12-3/TRBV12-4

CDR3 DNA: TGTGCCAGCAGCTTAGCATCAAGGCACACCCAGTACTTC
CDR3 protein: CASSLASRHTQYF
J gene: TRBJ2-5
clone size: .
D gene: .
V gene: TRBV5-4

CDR3 DNA: TGTGCCAGCACCGCGGCTTGGAATAATCAGCCCCAGCATTTT
CDR3 protein: CASTAAWNNQPQHF
J gene: TRBJ1-5
clone size: few
D gene: .
V gene: TRBV6-1

CDR3 DNA: TGTGCCAGTAGTATGAGGACAGGGGCAATCCAGTTCTCTGGGGCCAACGTCCTGACTTTC
CDR3 protein: CASSMRTGAIQFSGANVLTF
J gene: TRBJ2-6
clone size: medium-sized
D gene: TRBD1
V gene: TRBV19

CDR3 DNA: TGTGCCAGCTCACCATCCTGGGGGATCGGTAATTCACCCCTCCACTTT
CDR3 protein: CASSPSWGIGNSPLHF
J gene: TRBJ1-6
clone size: .
D gene: .
V gene: TRBV18

CDR3 DNA: TGTGCCAGCGCTCAGCCCGGGGTTGAGCAGCTCTTC
CDR3 protein: CASAQPGVEQLF
J gene: TRBJ2-1
clone size: .
D gene: .
V gene: TRBV12-3/TRBV12-4

CDR3 DNA: TGTGCCAGCAGCACAGGGGCCGGGGAGCTGTTTTTT
CDR3 protein: CASSTGAGELFF
J gene: TRBJ2-2
clone size: few
D gene: TRBD1
V gene: TRBV5-4

CDR3 DNA: TGTGCCAGCAGCCTCGACAGAATCCAAGAGACCCAGTACTTC
CDR3 protein: CASSLDRIQETQYF
J gene: TRBJ2-5
clone size: medium-sized
D gene: .
V gene: TRBV5-4

CDR3 DNA: TGTGCCAGCATCAAGGGGGGAGGGTCCGATCAGCCCCAGCATTTT
CDR3 protein: CASIKGGGSDQPQHF
J gene: TRBJ1-5
clone size: medium-sized
D gene: .
V gene: TRBV12-3/TRBV12-4

CDR3 DNA: TGTGCCAGCAGTTACTCGGGGACGGCTTCCTACGAGCAGTACTTC
CDR3 protein: CASSYSGTASYEQYF
J gene: TRBJ2-7
clone size: .
D gene: .
V gene: TRBV6-2/TRBV6-3

CDR3 DNA: TGTGCCAGCAGATTCCCTAAGGAGACCCAGTACTTC
CDR3 protein: CASRFPKETQYF
J gene: TRBJ2-5
clone size: .
D gene: .
V gene: TRBV6-2/TRBV6-3